The sequence of this T cell receptor (beta chain) was determined in a study of blood T cell repertoires in COVID-19. Overall study: The United States, Italy and Spain provided the acute and convalescent COVID-19 samples.

Looked up from germline, CDR1 is GTSNPN and CDR2 is SVGIG (reference sequence). The CDR3 runs 14 residues. The V and J ends lost 3 bases and 4 bases respectively, with 15 bases between them. Participants were aged about 18 to 100 years from approximately 23 US areas. Repertoires were generated with immunoSEQ multiplex PCR, while TCRdb's copy carries only in-frame clones and drops some. The table lists roughly 360,000 clones, over 80% of them singletons. J is TRBJ1-1 and V is TRBV30, with a weak D call TRBD1 (6 bases). This sequence originates from a woman aged 45-60 years who had recovered from COVID-19. Sequencing was done on a sample of PBMCs or T cells enriched from blood (not recorded which). DNA for the CDR3: TGTGCCTGGAGCGAACAACAGGGCGGCACTGAAGCTTTCTTT. Amino acids: CAWSEQQGGTEAFF.